One sample yielded the 12 T cell receptor beta chains listed below, sequenced in a study of beta chain features in type 1 diabetes. Every isolated RNA sample was fully reverse transcribed, so sequencing captured expressed TCRB transcripts. Assay used: immunoSEQ multiplex PCR; TCRdb lists only in-frame clones, some missing. In the table there are roughly 180,000 clones, over 6% of which are singletons. General observations from the study: When Type 1 diabetes patients were examined, their TCRB CDR3s proved moderately but significantly shorter in all four CD4+ subsets.

The antigens for these receptors are not known. The sample consisted of central memory CD4+ T cells from blood. All receptors derive from a man aged 18 to 35 with type 1 diabetes.

Many counts were recorded for this clone. This chain links TRBV29-1 with TRBJ1-1, with 7 positions matching TRBD1. Looked up from germline, CDR1 is SQVTM and CDR2 is ANQGSEA. This CDR3 contains 12 residues. Trimming took 8 bases from V and 1 from J; bases not matched to a gene: 4. Here the CDR3 DNA reads TGCAGCTCGGGACAGAGGAACACTGAAGCTTTCTTT. Its protein product is CSSGQRNTEAFF. Full variable domain (remainder filled in from reference TRBV29-1 and TRBJ1-1): SAVISQKPSRDICQRGTSLTIQCQVDSQVTMMFWYRQQPGQSLTLIATANQGSEATYESGFVIDKFPISRPNLTFSTLTVSNMSPEDSSIYLCSSGQRNTEAFFGQGTRLTVV.

J is TRBJ2-1 and V is TRBV11-2; tentative D call: TRBD1 (5 bases). CDR1 and CDR2 (germline): SGHAT, FQNNGV. The CDR3 runs to 13 residues. V was clipped by 3 bases and J by 8 bases, with 11 bases between them. CDR3 amino acids: CASSLAGNHEQFF. CDR3 in DNA: TGTGCCAGCAGCTTGGCAGGGAACCATGAGCAGTTCTTC.

The V gene is TRBV4-3, the J gene TRBJ1-1, with D possibly being TRBD1 (5 bases). The germline V gene has CDR1 LGHNA and CDR2 YSLEER. V was shortened by 1 base and J by 5 bases, with 17 bases between the two germline ends. This CDR3 spans 16 amino acids. The CDR3 reads CASSQASGHGRTEAFF. CDR3 DNA: TGCGCCAGCAGCCAAGCGTCTGGACACGGAAGGACTGAAGCTTTCTTT.

This clone has a handful of counts. The rearrangement links TRBV6-6 to TRBJ2-7, with a tentative D call TRBD2 (6 bases). V lost 7 bases and J 6 bases, leaving 13 bases between the germline ends. This CDR3 comprises 12 residues. Germline CDR1 and CDR2: MNHNY and SVGAGI (reference sequence). CDR3 loop: CASKGLGPEQYF. CDR3 coding DNA: TGTGCCAGCAAGGGACTGGGGCCCGAGCAGTACTTC.

This clone was seen more than once but under ten times. J is TRBJ2-7 and V is TRBV5-4, with TRBD2 matching 10 bases. J lost 3 bases, V lost 2 bases, and 5 bases had no gene match. The CDR3 runs 15 residues. Germline V gene lookup returns CDR1 SGHNT and CDR2 YYREEE (reference sequence). In DNA, the CDR3 is TGTGCCAGCAGCTTAACTAGCGGGACGGACTACGAGCAGTACTTC. As protein: CASSLTSGTDYEQYF.

The chain recombines TRBV18 with TRBJ2-2, with 9 bases lining up with TRBD2. V gave up 3 bases and J gave up 5 bases; unmatched junction bases: 7. CDR3 length: 16 residues. The germline V gene has CDR1 KGHSH and CDR2 LQKENI. The CDR3 reads CASSPSAGGQTGELFF. The CDR3 DNA is TGTGCCAGCTCACCGAGCGCGGGAGGGCAGACCGGGGAGCTGTTTTTT.

This clone was found a few times. The chain recombines TRBV29-1 with TRBJ2-3; TRBD2 matches at 11 bases. The CDR3 is made up of 14 amino acids. The junction had 4 bases not matched to a gene; V was cut back by 3 bases and J by 5 bases. Germline lookup yields CDR1 SQVTM and CDR2 ANQGSEA. This CDR3 reads CSVDRLAGRDTQYF. The CDR3 DNA follows: TGCAGCGTTGACCGACTAGCGGGACGAGATACGCAGTATTTT.

This clone was counted a few times. The rearrangement uses TRBV7-2 and TRBJ1-1, with a tentative D call TRBD1 (5 bases). Trimming took 4 bases from V and 7 from J, leaving 7 bases between them. CDR1 SGHTA and CDR2 FQGNSA come from the germline V gene. This CDR3 comprises 11 residues. The CDR3 nucleotides read TGTGCCAGCAGCTCGGGACTTGAAGCTTTCTTT. Translating gives CASSSGLEAFF. Drawing the rest from reference TRBV7-2 and TRBJ1-1, the complete variable domain is GAGVSQSPSNKVTEKGKDVELRCDPISGHTALYWYRQSLGQGLEFLIYFQGNSAPDKSGLPSDRFSAERTGGSVSTLTIQRTQQEDSAVYLCASSSGLEAFFGQGTRLTVV.

This clone was counted a few times. The chain employs TRBV11-1 and TRBJ2-3; 13 bases map to TRBD2. The CDR3 covers 15 residues. The germline V gene encodes CDR1 SGHAT and CDR2 FQDESV (reference sequence). V was pared by 4 bases and J by 3 bases, with 1 base of the junction left unmatched. In DNA form, the CDR3 reads TGTGCCAGCAGCTCGGGACTAGCGGGGACAGATACGCAGTATTTT. Translated, it gives CASSSGLAGTDTQYF.

This chain uses TRBV6-5 with TRBJ1-6; D remains ambiguous. The CDR3 has 15 amino acids. CDR1 is MNHEY and CDR2 is SVGAGI in the germline V gene. Trimming shortened V by 7 bases and J by 9 bases, and 19 bases separated the two germline ends. CDR3 bases: TGTGCCAGCACCGGATCCGCGGATCTAGGTTCACCCCTCCACTTT. Translation gives CASTGSADLGSPLHF.

This clone was seen at least ten times. The V and J genes are TRBV10-3 and TRBJ2-1, with D maybe TRBD1 (6 bases). V lost 9 bases to trimming and J lost 8 bases, with 14 bases between them. The CDR3 spans 12 residues. CDR1 is ENHRY and CDR2 is SYGVKD in the germline V gene. Here the CDR3 reads CAINSGVDEQFF. CDR3 nucleotide sequence: TGTGCCATTAACTCAGGGGTCGATGAGCAGTTCTTC.

This clone was seen a single time. V and J are TRBV19 and TRBJ2-5, with D perhaps matching TRBD2 (6 bases). The CDR3 runs 14 residues. Trimming took off 10 bases at V and 5 bases at J, with 20 bases between the two ends. CDR1 is LNHDA and CDR2 is SQIVND in the germline V gene (reference sequence). The CDR3 loop is CAIGTLRVRETQYF. The CDR3 DNA sequence: TGTGCCATTGGGACTCTGAGGGTGCGGGAGACCCAGTACTTC.